Reported below is one T cell receptor (beta chain). The data stem from a study of T cell responses to AZD1222 COVID-19 vaccine. The assay was immunoSEQ multiplex PCR, and TCRdb's table has in-frame clones only and misses some. The repertoire consists of around 160,000 clones, with less than 95% occurring once and the leading ten covering about 0.64%. V gave up 7 bases and J gave up 7 bases, with 8 bases separating them. Germline V CDR1 and CDR2: MDHEN, SYDVKM. This CDR3 has 12 residues. This receptor was obtained from an adult in good health. The source was peripheral blood, collected on day 0 of AZD1222 vaccination. The chain employs TRBV28 and TRBJ1-6; D is uncertain. CDR3 DNA: TGTGCCAGCACCCTAGGGAATTCACCCCTCCACTTT. This translates into CASTLGNSPLHF.